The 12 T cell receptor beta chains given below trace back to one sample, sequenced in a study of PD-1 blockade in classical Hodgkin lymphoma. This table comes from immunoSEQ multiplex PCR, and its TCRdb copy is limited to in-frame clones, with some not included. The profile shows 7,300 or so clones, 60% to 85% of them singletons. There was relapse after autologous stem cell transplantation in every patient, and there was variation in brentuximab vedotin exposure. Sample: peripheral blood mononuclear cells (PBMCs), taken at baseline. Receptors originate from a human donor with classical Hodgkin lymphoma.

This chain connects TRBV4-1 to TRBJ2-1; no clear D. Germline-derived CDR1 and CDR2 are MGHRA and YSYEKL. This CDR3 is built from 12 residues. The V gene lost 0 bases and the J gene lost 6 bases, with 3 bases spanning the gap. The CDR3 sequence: CASSQEVNEQFF. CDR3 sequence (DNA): TGCGCCAGCAGCCAAGAGGTCAATGAGCAGTTCTTC.

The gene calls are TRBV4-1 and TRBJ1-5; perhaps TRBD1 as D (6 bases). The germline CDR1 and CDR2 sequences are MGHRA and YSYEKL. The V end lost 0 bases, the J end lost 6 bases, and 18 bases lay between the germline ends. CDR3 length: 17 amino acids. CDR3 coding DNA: TGCGCCAGCAGCCAAGATCCCTCAGGGGAGGCGGGTCAGCCCCAGCATTTT. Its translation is CASSQDPSGEAGQPQHF.

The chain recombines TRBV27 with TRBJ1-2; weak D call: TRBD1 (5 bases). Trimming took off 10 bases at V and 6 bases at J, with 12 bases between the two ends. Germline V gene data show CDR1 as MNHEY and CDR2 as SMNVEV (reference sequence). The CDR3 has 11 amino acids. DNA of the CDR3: TGTGCCACGCTGACAGTTCATGGCTACACCTTC. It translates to CATLTVHGYTF.

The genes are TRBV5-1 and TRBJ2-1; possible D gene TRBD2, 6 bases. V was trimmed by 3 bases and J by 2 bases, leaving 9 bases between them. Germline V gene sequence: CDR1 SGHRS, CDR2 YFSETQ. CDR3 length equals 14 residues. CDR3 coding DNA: TGCGCCAGCAGCTCCGGACTAACCTACAATGAGCAGTTCTTC. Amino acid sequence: CASSSGLTYNEQFF.

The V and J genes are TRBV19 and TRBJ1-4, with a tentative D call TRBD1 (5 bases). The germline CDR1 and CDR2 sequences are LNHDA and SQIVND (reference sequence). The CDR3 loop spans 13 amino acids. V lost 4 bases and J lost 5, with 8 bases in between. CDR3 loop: CASSRGVNEKLFF. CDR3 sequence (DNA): TGTGCCAGTAGTAGGGGGGTAAATGAAAAACTGTTTTTT.

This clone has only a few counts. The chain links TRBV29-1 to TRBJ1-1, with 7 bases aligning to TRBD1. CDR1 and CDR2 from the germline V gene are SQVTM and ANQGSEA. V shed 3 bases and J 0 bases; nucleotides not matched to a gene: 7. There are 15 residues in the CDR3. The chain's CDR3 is CSVDRQGVMNTEAFF. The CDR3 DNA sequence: TGCAGCGTTGATAGACAGGGAGTCATGAACACTGAAGCTTTCTTT.

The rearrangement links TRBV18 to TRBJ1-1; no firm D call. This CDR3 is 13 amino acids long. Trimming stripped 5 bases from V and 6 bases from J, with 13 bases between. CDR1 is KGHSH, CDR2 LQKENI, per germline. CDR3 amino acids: CASSSGQSSEAFF. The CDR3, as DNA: TGTGCCAGCTCAAGCGGGCAATCTTCTGAAGCTTTCTTT.

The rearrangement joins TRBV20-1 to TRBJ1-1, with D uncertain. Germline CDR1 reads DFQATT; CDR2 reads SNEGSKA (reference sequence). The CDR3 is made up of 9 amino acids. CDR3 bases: TGCAGAGAACACCCTGAAGCTTTCTTT. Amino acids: CREHPEAFF.

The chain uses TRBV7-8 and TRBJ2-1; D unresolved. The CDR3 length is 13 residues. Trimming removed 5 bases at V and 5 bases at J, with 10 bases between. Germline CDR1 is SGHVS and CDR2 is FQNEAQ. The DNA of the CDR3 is TGTGCCAGCAGCGAAAGCGCCCACAATGAGCAGTTCTTC. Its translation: CASSESAHNEQFF.

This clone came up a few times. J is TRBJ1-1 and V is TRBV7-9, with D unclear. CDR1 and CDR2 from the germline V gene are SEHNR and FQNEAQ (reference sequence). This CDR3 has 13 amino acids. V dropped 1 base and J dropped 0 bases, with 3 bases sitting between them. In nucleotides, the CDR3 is TGTGCCAGCAGCTTAGAAGTGAACACTGAAGCTTTCTTT. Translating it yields CASSLEVNTEAFF. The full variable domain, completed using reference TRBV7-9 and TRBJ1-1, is DTGVSQNPRHKITKRGQNVTFRCDPISEHNRLYWYRQTLGQGPEFLTYFQNEAQLEKSRLLSDRFSAERPKGSFSTLEIQRTEQGDSAMYLCASSLEVNTEAFFGQGTRLTVV.

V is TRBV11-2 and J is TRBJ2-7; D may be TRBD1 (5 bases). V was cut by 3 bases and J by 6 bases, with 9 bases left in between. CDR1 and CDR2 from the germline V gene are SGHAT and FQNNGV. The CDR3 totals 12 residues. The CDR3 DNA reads TGTGCCAGCAGCTTTCAGGGAAGCGAGCAGTACTTC. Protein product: CASSFQGSEQYF.

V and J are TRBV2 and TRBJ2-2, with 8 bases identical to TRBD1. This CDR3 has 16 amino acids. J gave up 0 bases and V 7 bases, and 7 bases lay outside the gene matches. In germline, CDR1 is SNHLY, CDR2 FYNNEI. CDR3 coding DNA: TGTGCCAGCACAGGGGGCGACTTGTCGAACACCGGGGAGCTGTTTTTT. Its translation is CASTGGDLSNTGELFF.